This T cell receptor (beta chain) is from a study of Graves' ophthalmopathy and Graves' hyperthyroidism. Study outcomes and limitations: Most expanded clonotypes from thyroid (those above 0.001 frequency) were also found in blood.

Hyperthyroidism showing no ophthalmopathy within 18 months of follow-up was stable. Ten or more counts support this clonotype. Its specificity is not known. From germline, CDR1 is SEHNR and CDR2 FQNEAQ (reference sequence). The CDR3 spans 11 residues. V lost 11 bases to trimming and J lost 4 bases, with 11 bases between them. Amplified TCR beta CDR3 regions were obtained using RNA transcripts as template. HTBI primers served in a first-round RT-PCR, which a second-round multiplex PCR followed. TCRdb fed the multiplex PCR reads into MiXCR, producing one record per CDR3 protein. In the table there are hundreds of thousands of distinct CDR3 sequences, under 25% of which are singletons.

The specimen was peripheral blood. The TCR originated in a woman under 30 with stable Graves' hyperthyroidism. This chain links TRBV7-9 with TRBJ1-2, with D possibly matching TRBD1 (6 bases). CDR3 in DNA: TGTGCCGGAGGGGGGCCCTATGGCTACACCTTC. Its translation is CAGGGPYGYTF.